The rows below give T cell receptor beta chains drawn from one sample of a study of CD8 T cells in ankylosing spondylitis. From the 5' RACE reads, TCRdb called clonotypes with MiXCR, one entry per CDR3 protein. The sample has hundreds of thousands of distinct CDR3 sequences, 8% to 10% seen once. The sequenced material came from blood, either unsorted or a sorted T cell fraction (not recorded which). Source of these receptors: a female donor with ankylosing spondylitis or in good health (not recorded which). CDR3s include the opening cysteine and the closing phenylalanine or tryptophan. A D gene is named only where the DNA matches it firmly. Clone size is given for some rows only: seen once, a few or many times, or a class if the clone is expanded.

D | J | size | V | CDR3 | DNA
- | TRBJ2-5 | - | TRBV5-1 | CASSLPGSKETQYF | TGCGCCAGCAGCTTGCCAGGTTCGAAAGAGACCCAGTACTTC
- | TRBJ2-6 | many | TRBV5-1 | CASSLGGGANVLTF | TGCGCCAGCAGCTTGGGAGGAGGGGCCAACGTCCTGACTTTC
- | TRBJ1-4 | - | TRBV12-3/TRBV12-4 | CASSSASGEKLFF | TGTGCCAGCAGTTCAGCGTCGGGGGAAAAACTGTTTTTT
- | TRBJ2-1 | many | TRBV29-1 | CSVEVAPLYNEQFF | TGCAGCGTTGAGGTCGCGCCTCTGTACAATGAGCAGTTCTTC
- | TRBJ2-6 | - | TRBV7-9 | CASSVITGANVLTF | TGTGCCAGCAGCGTAATCACTGGGGCCAACGTCCTGACTTTC
- | TRBJ2-2 | many | TRBV29-1 | CSVTGTINTGELFF | TGCAGCGTGACCGGGACCATAAACACCGGGGAGCTGTTTTTT
- | TRBJ2-7 | many | TRBV6-5 | CASSYARGGNEQYF | TGTGCCAGCAGTTACGCCAGGGGGGGAAACGAGCAGTACTTC
TRBD2 | TRBJ2-1 | many | TRBV20-1 | CSALGLAEDNEQFF | TGCAGTGCCCTGGGACTAGCGGAGGACAATGAGCAGTTCTTC
TRBD1 | TRBJ2-5 | many | TRBV7-8 | CASSPRTGGVETQYF | TGTGCCAGCAGCCCCAGGACAGGGGGGGTGGAGACCCAGTACTTC
- | TRBJ1-2 | few | TRBV14 | CASSQRTVGLNYGYTF | TGTGCCAGCAGCCAGAGGACAGTTGGGTTAAACTATGGCTACACCTTC
- | TRBJ2-2 | many | TRBV6-2/TRBV6-3 | CASSPEGPFMNTGELFF | TGTGCCAGCAGTCCCGAGGGGCCCTTCATGAACACCGGGGAGCTGTTTTTT
- | TRBJ1-2 | many | TRBV12-3/TRBV12-4 | CASSLNRDTGYTF | TGTGCCAGCAGCCTTAACAGGGACACCGGCTACACCTTC
- | TRBJ1-2 | many | TRBV20-1 | CSASPDSYYGYTF | TGCAGTGCTAGCCCAGACAGTTACTATGGCTACACCTTC
- | TRBJ2-3 | few | TRBV5-1 | CASSQGPGKTDTQYF | TGCGCCAGCAGCCAGGGTCCGGGGAAGACAGATACGCAGTATTTT
TRBD1 | TRBJ2-5 | few | TRBV7-2 | CASSLVAGGIGQETQYF | TGTGCCAGCAGCTTAGTCGCAGGGGGCATTGGTCAAGAGACCCAGTACTTC
- | TRBJ2-6 | few | TRBV20-1 | CSAPRAGGANVLTF | TGCAGTGCTCCCCGGGCTGGGGGGGCCAACGTCCTGACTTTC
TRBD1 | TRBJ1-2 | few | TRBV6-5 | CASSYSPGQGVGYTF | TGTGCCAGCAGTTACTCGCCGGGACAGGGTGTTGGCTACACCTTC
- | TRBJ1-5 | many | TRBV7-2 | CASSLGGGRNQPQHF | TGTGCCAGCAGCCTGGGGGGGGGTCGGAATCAGCCCCAGCATTTT
TRBD1 | TRBJ2-2 | many | TRBV4-2 | CASSHRTGGLTGELFF | TGTGCCAGCAGCCATCGGACAGGGGGATTGACCGGGGAGCTGTTTTTT
- | TRBJ1-4 | many | TRBV7-9 | CASSLGTRGGEKLFF | TGTGCCAGCAGCTTAGGGACAAGGGGAGGTGAAAAACTGTTTTTT
- | TRBJ2-7 | many | TRBV25-1 | CASSQTGTLSYEQYF | TGTGCCAGCAGTCAGACCGGGACCCTTTCCTACGAGCAGTACTTC
- | TRBJ2-2 | many | TRBV9 | CASSVVQDNTGELFF | TGTGCCAGCAGCGTAGTGCAGGACAACACCGGGGAGCTGTTTTTT
- | TRBJ2-2 | many | TRBV19 | CASRGGNTGELFF | TGTGCCAGTAGAGGCGGTAACACCGGGGAGCTGTTTTTT
- | TRBJ1-1 | few | TRBV7-2 | CASSLNVQRNTEAFF | TGTGCCAGCAGCTTAAACGTCCAACGGAACACTGAAGCTTTCTTT
- | TRBJ1-1 | few | TRBV10-3 | CAIRRTGSWGTEAFF | TGTGCCATCAGGAGAACCGGGAGTTGGGGCACTGAAGCTTTCTTT
- | TRBJ1-4 | many | TRBV29-1 | CSRDWGEKLFF | TGCAGCCGTGATTGGGGGGAAAAACTGTTTTTT
TRBD2 | TRBJ2-1 | many | TRBV11-2 | CASSLGGASGIRNEQFF | TGTGCCAGCAGCTTAGGGGGCGCTAGCGGAATCCGCAATGAGCAGTTCTTC
- | TRBJ2-3 | few | TRBV7-3 | CASSPSGYRTDTQYF | TGTGCCAGCAGTCCAAGCGGGTACCGCACAGATACGCAGTATTTT
- | TRBJ1-5 | many | TRBV27 | CASSAHSNQPQHF | TGTGCCAGCAGTGCCCATAGCAATCAGCCCCAGCATTTT
- | TRBJ2-1 | many | TRBV12-5 | CASGLGVSPDEQFF | TGTGCTAGTGGCCTTGGGGTCTCCCCGGATGAGCAGTTCTTC
TRBD2 | TRBJ2-7 | many | TRBV7-6 | CASSYSPGRDHEQYF | TGTGCCAGCAGCTACTCCCCAGGGAGGGACCACGAGCAGTACTTC
TRBD2 | TRBJ2-7 | many | TRBV4-3 | CASSQDSSGVVPQYF | TGCGCCAGCAGCCAAGATAGTAGCGGGGTGGTACCGCAGTACTTC
- | TRBJ2-1 | few | TRBV20-1 | CSALTGGVSLSYNEQFF | TGCAGTGCGCTAACAGGGGGGGTCTCCCTCTCCTACAATGAGCAGTTCTTC
- | TRBJ2-7 | - | TRBV10-3 | CAISAQGNTYEQYF | TGTGCCATCAGTGCCCAGGGGAACACCTACGAGCAGTACTTC
- | TRBJ2-7 | few | TRBV7-6 | CASSFYPGGSYEQYF | TGTGCCAGCAGCTTTTACCCAGGGGGGTCCTACGAGCAGTACTTC
- | TRBJ2-1 | many | TRBV20-1 | CSAGLLVQGNEQFF | TGCAGTGCTGGACTACTAGTACAAGGCAATGAGCAGTTCTTC
TRBD2 | TRBJ2-1 | few | TRBV29-1 | CSVEGTSGRAQVYNEQFF | TGCAGCGTTGAGGGGACTAGCGGGAGGGCCCAGGTTTACAATGAGCAGTTCTTC
TRBD2 | TRBJ2-1 | few | TRBV20-1 | CSARGRSGASYNEQFF | TGCAGTGCCAGAGGGAGAAGCGGGGCGTCCTACAATGAGCAGTTCTTC
- | TRBJ2-1 | many | TRBV20-1 | CSASLIGASYNEQFF | TGCAGTGCTTCCCTCATAGGCGCCTCCTACAATGAGCAGTTCTTC
- | TRBJ2-7 | few | TRBV12-3/TRBV12-4 | CASSPRMEGGQYF | TGTGCCAGCAGTCCTAGGATGGAGGGAGGGCAGTACTTC
- | TRBJ2-3 | many | TRBV4-3 | CASSQGQGPTADTQYF | TGCGCCAGCAGCCAAGGGCAGGGGCCCACCGCAGATACGCAGTATTTT
TRBD2 | TRBJ2-7 | - | TRBV7-2 | CASSLKSLAVYEQYF | TGTGCCAGCAGCTTAAAATCACTAGCGGTCTACGAGCAGTACTTC
- | TRBJ1-5 | many | TRBV5-1 | CASSLRRGRLRGTGGLGANQPQHF | TGCGCCAGCAGCTTGAGACGGGGTAGACTTCGGGGGACGGGCGGCCTTGGGGCCAATCAGCCCCAGCATTTT
TRBD1 | TRBJ1-2 | many | TRBV29-1 | CSVGGTGTNYGYTF | TGCAGCGTTGGGGGGACAGGGACAAACTATGGCTACACCTTC
- | TRBJ2-7 | many | TRBV28 | CASSFLRRPSYEQYF | TGTGCCAGCAGTTTTCTCCGGCGCCCCTCCTACGAGCAGTACTTC
- | TRBJ2-7 | many | TRBV12-5 | CASGPGRQRGSYEQYF | TGTGCTAGTGGTCCGGGACGACAGCGAGGCTCCTACGAGCAGTACTTC
- | TRBJ2-7 | many | TRBV29-1 | CSVEDRAGEQYF | TGCAGCGTTGAAGATAGGGCGGGCGAGCAGTACTTC
- | TRBJ1-1 | - | TRBV20-1 | CSARDGIEAFF | TGCAGTGCTAGAGATGGGATTGAAGCTTTCTTT
TRBD1 | TRBJ1-5 | many | TRBV20-1 | CSARGGGISNQPQHF | TGCAGTGCTAGGGGAGGGGGCATCAGCAATCAGCCCCAGCATTTT
- | TRBJ1-2 | many | TRBV7-2 | CASSLRGQSGYTF | TGTGCCAGCAGCTTACGCGGCCAGAGCGGCTACACCTTC
- | TRBJ2-2 | many | TRBV19 | CASTVSPGPTGELFF | TGTGCCAGTACCGTCTCACCCGGTCCCACCGGGGAGCTGTTTTTT
TRBD2 | TRBJ2-7 | - | TRBV7-9 | CTSSSNRDYSYEQYF | TGTACCAGCAGCTCTAACCGGGACTACTCCTACGAGCAGTACTTC